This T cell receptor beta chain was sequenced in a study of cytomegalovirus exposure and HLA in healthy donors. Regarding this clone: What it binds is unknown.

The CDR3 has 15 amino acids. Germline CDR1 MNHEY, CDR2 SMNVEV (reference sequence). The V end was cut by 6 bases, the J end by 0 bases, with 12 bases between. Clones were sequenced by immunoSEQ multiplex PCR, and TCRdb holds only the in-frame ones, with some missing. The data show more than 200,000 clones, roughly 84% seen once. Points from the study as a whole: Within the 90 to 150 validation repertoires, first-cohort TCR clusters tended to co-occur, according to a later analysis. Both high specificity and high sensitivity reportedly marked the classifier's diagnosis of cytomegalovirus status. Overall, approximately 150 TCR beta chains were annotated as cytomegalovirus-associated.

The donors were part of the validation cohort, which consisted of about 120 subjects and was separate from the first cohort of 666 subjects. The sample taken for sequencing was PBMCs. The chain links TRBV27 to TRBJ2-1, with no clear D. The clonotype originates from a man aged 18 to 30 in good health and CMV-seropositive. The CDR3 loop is CASRPFLSSYNEQFF. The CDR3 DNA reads TGTGCCAGCAGACCCTTCCTCAGCTCCTACAATGAGCAGTTCTTC.